What follows is one T cell receptor (beta chain) and its context. The data were produced by immunoSEQ multiplex PCR, yet TCRdb's version contains in-frame clones alone and is incomplete. Among about 180,000 clones, about 85% were seen once, and the ten largest hold roughly 2.8%. The CDR3 contains 11 residues. Germline values: CDR1 DFQATT, CDR2 SNEGSKA (reference sequence). V gave up 5 bases and J gave up 5 bases, with 9 bases separating them. This specimen comes from a study of blood T cell repertoires in COVID-19. The sequencing input was peripheral blood. The V gene is TRBV20-1, the J gene TRBJ2-5; D gene unclear. The sequence derives from a woman aged 30 to 39 with active or convalescent COVID-19. The CDR3 protein is CSAERSETQYF. The CDR3 DNA is TGCAGTGCTGAGAGGTCGGAGACCCAGTACTTC.